Below, 15 T cell receptor beta chains from the same sample are listed, as sequenced in a study of T cell changes during pregnancy in multiple sclerosis. The data were produced by immunoSEQ multiplex PCR, yet TCRdb's version contains in-frame clones alone and is incomplete. The table shows around 110,000 clones, with roughly 92% occurring only once. Sequenced here: peripheral blood, sampled in the third trimester of pregnancy. The receptors shown here come from a female donor with multiple sclerosis, enrolled in a pregnancy study.

The J gene is TRBJ2-7, the V gene TRBV27; tentative D call: TRBD2 (6 bases). CDR3 length: 14 residues. Germline CDR1 reads MNHEY; CDR2 reads SMNVEV (reference sequence). The V end was cut by 8 bases, the J end by 7 bases, with 21 bases between. CDR3: CASSTSGTPLEQYF. The CDR3 DNA reads TGTGCCAGCTCTACTTCCGGGACTCCCTTAGAGCAGTACTTC.

The chain carries TRBV10-3 and TRBJ1-6; no definite D call. CDR3 size: 15 residues. The germline gives CDR1 ENHRY, CDR2 SYGVKD. V shed 1 base and J shed 5 bases, with 9 bases lying between them. CDR3 residues: CAISEWSSHNSPLHF. DNA of the CDR3: TGTGCCATCAGTGAGTGGAGCAGCCATAATTCACCCCTCCACTTT.

This rearrangement joins TRBV29-1 to TRBJ1-6, with 9 bases identical to TRBD1. The germline V gene has CDR1 SQVTM and CDR2 ANQGSEA. Trimming removed 5 bases from V and 10 bases from J; junction bases left unmatched: 9. This CDR3 spans 14 amino acids. In nucleotides, the CDR3 is TGCAGCGTTTCCGGGACAGGGACAGGATCACCCCTCCACTTT. Amino acid sequence: CSVSGTGTGSPLHF.

The chain links TRBV19 to TRBJ2-2; tentative D call: TRBD2 (6 bases). The CDR3 is made up of 15 amino acids. The germline V gene encodes CDR1 LNHDA and CDR2 SQIVND (reference sequence). The V end lost 3 bases, the J end lost 5 bases, and 13 bases lay between the germline ends. In DNA, the CDR3 is TGTGCCAGTAGTATCGCGGCGGGGAGGACCGGGGAGCTGTTTTTT. This translates into CASSIAAGRTGELFF.

The chain joins TRBV11-2 to TRBJ2-3; TRBD2 might be the D (5 bases). Trimming left V 1 base short and J 6 bases short, with 11 bases between. The CDR3 extends over 14 amino acids. Germline values: CDR1 SGHAT, CDR2 FQNNGV. CDR3 DNA sequence: TGTGCCAGCAGCTTAGCGGGGATACAGGATACGCAGTATTTT. This codes for CASSLAGIQDTQYF.

The rearrangement joins TRBV6-5 to TRBJ1-1; D might be TRBD1 (6 bases). Trimming removed 8 bases from V and 3 bases from J, with 13 bases in between. The CDR3 spans 13 residues. The germline CDR1 and CDR2 sequences are MNHEY and SVGAGI. CDR3 protein: CASGRGRDTEAFF. The CDR3 nucleotides are TGTGCCAGCGGGAGGGGGAGGGACACTGAAGCTTTCTTT.

This chain joins TRBV19 and TRBJ2-7; no clear D. Germline V gene data show CDR1 as LNHDA and CDR2 as SQIVND (reference sequence). The V gene lost 5 bases and the J gene lost 2 bases, with 13 bases spanning the gap. The CDR3 is 14 residues long. DNA for the CDR3: TGTGCCAGTAGTCCAACGACTCGCCCCTACGAGCAGTACTTC. Protein product: CASSPTTRPYEQYF.

This clone was observed once. This chain connects TRBV30 to TRBJ1-1, with D possibly matching TRBD1 (6 bases). CDR1 is GTSNPN, CDR2 SVGIG, per germline (reference sequence). The V end lost 3 bases, the J end lost 3 bases, and 23 bases lay between the germline ends. This CDR3 region has 17 residues. In nucleotides, the CDR3 is TGTGCCTGGAGAGATACAGGGATGGATTTTATGGACACTGAAGCTTTCTTT. Protein: CAWRDTGMDFMDTEAFF.

V is TRBV7-8 and J is TRBJ2-7; 11 bases fit TRBD2. V was pared by 5 bases and J by 2 bases, with 5 bases of the junction left unmatched. Germline CDR1 and CDR2: SGHVS and FQNEAQ. This CDR3 contains 15 residues. This chain's CDR3 is CASSALAGGPYEQYF. The CDR3 coding sequence is TGTGCCAGCAGCGCCTTAGCGGGGGGGCCCTACGAGCAGTACTTC.

The V and J genes are TRBV7-9 and TRBJ1-4; 9 bases are a match to TRBD1. This CDR3 contains 15 residues. Looked up from germline, CDR1 is SEHNR and CDR2 is FQNEAQ (reference sequence). The V segment lost 1 base and the J segment 8 bases; nucleotides outside the gene matches: 5. The CDR3 reads CASSLVGQGNEKLFF. The CDR3 DNA follows: TGTGCCAGCAGCTTAGTGGGACAGGGTAACGAAAAACTGTTTTTT.

This sequence joins TRBV30 and TRBJ1-4; D gene ambiguous. The CDR3 totals 15 residues. Germline V gene sequence: CDR1 GTSNPN, CDR2 SVGIG (reference sequence). The ends were cut back, 1 base at V and 0 bases at J, with 9 bases in the middle. DNA of the CDR3: TGTGCCTGGAGTGGATCACTCCCAACTAATGAAAAACTGTTTTTT. Translating gives CAWSGSLPTNEKLFF.

The chain joins TRBV10-2 to TRBJ1-1; 8 bases agree with TRBD1. The CDR3 sequence is 15 residues long. V was clipped by 3 bases and J by 1 base; unmatched bases: 4. The germline gives CDR1 WSHSY, CDR2 SAAADI. The chain's CDR3 is CASSDHGTGNTEAFF. Here the CDR3 DNA reads TGCGCCAGCAGTGATCATGGGACAGGGAACACTGAAGCTTTCTTT.

The CDR3 DNA follows: TGCGCCAGCAGCTTGGATCGGGGAATACCCAAAAACATTCAGTACTTC. Amino acid sequence: CASSLDRGIPKNIQYF. The J gene is TRBJ2-4, the V gene TRBV5-1, with D possibly matching TRBD2 (5 bases). This CDR3 spans 16 amino acids. Per germline, CDR1 SGHRS and CDR2 YFSETQ. The V end lost 0 bases, the J end lost 2 bases, and 12 bases lay between the germline ends. Together with reference TRBV5-1 and TRBJ2-4, the CDR3 gives the full variable domain: KAGVTQTPRYLIKTRGQQVTLSCSPISGHRSVSWYQQTPGQGLQFLFEYFSETQRNKGNFPGRFSGRQFSNSRSEMNVSTLELGDSALYLCASSLDRGIPKNIQYFGAGTRLSVL.

The chain combines TRBV5-5 with TRBJ1-3; possibly TRBD1 for D (6 bases). Germline-derived CDR1 and CDR2 are SGHKS and YYEKEE (reference sequence). Trimming cost V 7 bases and J 0 bases, with 14 bases left between them. This CDR3 comprises 15 residues. This CDR3 is CASRPRDNSGNTIYF. The CDR3 DNA reads TGTGCCAGCCGCCCTAGGGACAACTCTGGAAACACCATATATTTT. Complete variable domain (other parts from reference TRBV5-5 and TRBJ1-3): DAGVTQSPTHLIKTRGQQVTLRCSPISGHKSVSWYQQVLGQGPQFIFQYYEKEERGRGNFPDRFSARQFPNYSSELNVNALLLGDSALYLCASRPRDNSGNTIYFGEGSWLTVV.

This clone has just a few counts. This chain connects TRBV6-6 to TRBJ1-2, with a possible D match to TRBD1 (6 bases). V was pared by 9 bases and J by 4 bases, with 15 bases between. Per the germline V gene, CDR1 is MNHNY and CDR2 is SVGAGI (reference sequence). CDR3 length: 13 amino acids. CDR3 amino acids: CASRGGGSYGYTF. CDR3 nucleotide sequence: TGTGCCAGTCGAGGCGGGGGCTCCTATGGCTACACCTTC.